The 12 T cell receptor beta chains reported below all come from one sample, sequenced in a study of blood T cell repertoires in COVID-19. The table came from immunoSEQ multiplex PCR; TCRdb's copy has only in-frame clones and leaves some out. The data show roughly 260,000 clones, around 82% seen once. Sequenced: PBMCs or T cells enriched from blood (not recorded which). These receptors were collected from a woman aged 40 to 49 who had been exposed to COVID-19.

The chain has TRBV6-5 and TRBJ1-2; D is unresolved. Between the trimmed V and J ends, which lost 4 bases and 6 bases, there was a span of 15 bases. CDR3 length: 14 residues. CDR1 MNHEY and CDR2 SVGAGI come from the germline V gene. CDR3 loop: CASSWKRERNGYTF. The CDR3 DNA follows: TGTGCCAGCAGTTGGAAGAGGGAACGGAATGGCTACACCTTC.

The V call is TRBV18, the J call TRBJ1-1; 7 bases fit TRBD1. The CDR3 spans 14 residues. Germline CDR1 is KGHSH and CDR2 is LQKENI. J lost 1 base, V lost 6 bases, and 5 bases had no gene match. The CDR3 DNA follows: TGTGCCAGCTCGACAGGGACGGCGAACACTGAAGCTTTCTTT. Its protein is CASSTGTANTEAFF.

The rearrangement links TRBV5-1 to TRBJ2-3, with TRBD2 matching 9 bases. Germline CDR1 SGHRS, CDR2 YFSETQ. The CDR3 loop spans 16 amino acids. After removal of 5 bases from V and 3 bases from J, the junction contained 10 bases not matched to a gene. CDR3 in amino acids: CASSRKLAGATDTQYF. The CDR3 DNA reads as TGCGCCAGCAGTCGGAAGTTAGCGGGGGCAACAGATACGCAGTATTTT.

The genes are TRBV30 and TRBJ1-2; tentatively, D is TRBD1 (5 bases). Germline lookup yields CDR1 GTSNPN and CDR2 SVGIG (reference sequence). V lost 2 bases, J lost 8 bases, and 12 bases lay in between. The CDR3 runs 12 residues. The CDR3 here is CAWSMTAKGYTF. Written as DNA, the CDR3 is TGTGCCTGGAGTATGACAGCTAAAGGCTACACCTTC.

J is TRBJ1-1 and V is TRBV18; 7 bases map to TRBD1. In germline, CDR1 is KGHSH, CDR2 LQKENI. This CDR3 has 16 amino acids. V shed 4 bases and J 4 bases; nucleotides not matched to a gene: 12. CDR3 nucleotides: TGTGCCAGCTCACAACTCGCAGGGGGGCTATTCACTGAAGCTTTCTTT. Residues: CASSQLAGGLFTEAFF.

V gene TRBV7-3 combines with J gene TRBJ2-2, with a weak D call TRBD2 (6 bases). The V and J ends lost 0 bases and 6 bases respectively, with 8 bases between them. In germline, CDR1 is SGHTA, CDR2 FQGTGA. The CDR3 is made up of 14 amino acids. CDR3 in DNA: TGTGCCAGCAGCTTAACGGAGGGTTCCGGGGAGCTGTTTTTT. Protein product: CASSLTEGSGELFF.

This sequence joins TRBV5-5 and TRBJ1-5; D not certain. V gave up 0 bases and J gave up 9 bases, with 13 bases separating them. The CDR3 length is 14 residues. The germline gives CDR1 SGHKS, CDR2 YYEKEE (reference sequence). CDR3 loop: CASSLDRKSVPQHF. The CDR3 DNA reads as TGTGCCAGCAGCTTGGATCGAAAATCAGTGCCCCAGCATTTT.

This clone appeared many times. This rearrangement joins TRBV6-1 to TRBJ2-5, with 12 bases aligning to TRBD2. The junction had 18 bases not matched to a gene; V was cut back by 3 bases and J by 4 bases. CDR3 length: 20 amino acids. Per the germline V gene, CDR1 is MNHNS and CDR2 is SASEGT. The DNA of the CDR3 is TGTGCCAGCAGTGAGATCCTTGGGTCCCCGACTAGCGGGGGACGAGAGACCCAGTACTTC. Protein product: CASSEILGSPTSGGRETQYF.

CDR3 residues: CASSYTGTANTEAFF. For the CDR3, the DNA is TGTGCCAGCAGCTACACCGGGACAGCGAACACTGAAGCTTTCTTT. The chain is built from TRBV7-9 and TRBJ1-1, with 7 nucleotides matching TRBD1. CDR3 length: 15 residues. The V gene end was trimmed by 4 bases and the J gene end by 1 base; junction bases not matched to a gene: 6. Germline assignment: CDR1 SEHNR and CDR2 FQNEAQ (reference sequence).

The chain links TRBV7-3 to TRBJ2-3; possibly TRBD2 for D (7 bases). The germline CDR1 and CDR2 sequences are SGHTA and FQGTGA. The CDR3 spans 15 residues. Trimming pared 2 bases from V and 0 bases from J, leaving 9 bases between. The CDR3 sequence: CASSLGGASTDTQYF. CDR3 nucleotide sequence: TGTGCCAGCAGCTTAGGGGGGGCTAGCACAGATACGCAGTATTTT.

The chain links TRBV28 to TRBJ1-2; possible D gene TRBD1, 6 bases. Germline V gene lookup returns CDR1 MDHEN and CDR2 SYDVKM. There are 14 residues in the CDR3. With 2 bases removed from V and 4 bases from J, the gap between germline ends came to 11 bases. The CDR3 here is CASSLAPGVYGYTF. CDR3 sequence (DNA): TGTGCCAGCAGTTTAGCCCCAGGGGTCTATGGCTACACCTTC.

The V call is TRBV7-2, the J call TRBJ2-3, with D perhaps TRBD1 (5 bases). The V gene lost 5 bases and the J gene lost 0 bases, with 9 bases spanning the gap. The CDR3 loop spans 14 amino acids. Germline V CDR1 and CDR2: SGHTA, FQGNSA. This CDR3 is CASSLRQSTDTQYF. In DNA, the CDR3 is TGTGCCAGCAGCCTACGACAGAGCACAGATACGCAGTATTTT.